The rows below give T cell receptor beta chains drawn from one sample of a study of shared clonotypes between healthy human individuals. TCRdb's copy holds only in-frame clones and misses some; the assay was immunoSEQ multiplex PCR. The data hold roughly 2.6 million clones, with just over 90% observed a single time. Sequencing was carried out using naive CD4+ T cells sorted from blood. The receptors come from a young man in good health. The CDR3 runs from the conserved cysteine through the conserved F or W. The D gene is left open where the match is weak. Some rows mark clone size as missing; the rest say once, few, many or name a class of expanded clone.

D gene: TRBD1; V gene: TRBV5-1; J gene: TRBJ2-1; clone size: .; CDR3 protein: CASSATGEIWNEQFF; CDR3 DNA: TGCGCCAGCAGCGCGACAGGGGAGATCTGGAATGAGCAGTTCTTC
D gene: TRBD1; V gene: TRBV18; J gene: TRBJ1-1; clone size: .; CDR3 protein: CASFRGSLGTEAFF; CDR3 DNA: TGTGCCAGCTTCAGGGGGTCCCTGGGGACTGAAGCTTTCTTT
D gene: .; V gene: TRBV6-1; J gene: TRBJ2-3; clone size: .; CDR3 protein: CASRSGSDTDTQYF; CDR3 DNA: TGTGCCAGCAGAAGCGGGTCGGACACAGATACGCAGTATTTT
D gene: .; V gene: TRBV5-4; J gene: TRBJ2-7; clone size: .; CDR3 protein: CASSFAGTYEQYF; CDR3 DNA: TGTGCCAGCAGCTTCGCAGGGACCTACGAGCAGTACTTC
D gene: .; V gene: TRBV7-8; J gene: TRBJ2-7; clone size: .; CDR3 protein: CASSLDTPRVAEQYF; CDR3 DNA: TGTGCCAGCAGCTTAGATACTCCAAGGGTGGCCGAGCAGTACTTC
D gene: .; V gene: TRBV15; J gene: TRBJ2-4; clone size: .; CDR3 protein: CATSRDGPEDIQYF; CDR3 DNA: TGTGCCACCAGCAGAGATGGACCGGAGGACATTCAGTACTTC
D gene: .; V gene: TRBV5-1; J gene: TRBJ1-1; clone size: .; CDR3 protein: CASSLWGGENTEAFF; CDR3 DNA: TGCGCCAGCAGCTTGTGGGGAGGGGAGAACACTGAAGCTTTCTTT
D gene: .; V gene: TRBV30; J gene: TRBJ1-1; clone size: .; CDR3 protein: CAWKTDGEAFF; CDR3 DNA: TGTGCCTGGAAAACAGACGGTGAAGCTTTCTTT
D gene: .; V gene: TRBV6-5; J gene: TRBJ2-7; clone size: .; CDR3 protein: CASSYSGGSYEQYF; CDR3 DNA: TGTGCCAGCAGTTACTCTGGAGGCTCCTACGAGCAGTACTTC
D gene: .; V gene: TRBV30; J gene: TRBJ1-1; clone size: .; CDR3 protein: CAWSRQENTEAFF; CDR3 DNA: TGTGCCTGGAGCAGGCAGGAGAACACTGAAGCTTTCTTT
D gene: .; V gene: TRBV10-3; J gene: TRBJ2-2; clone size: .; CDR3 protein: CAISEPLNTGELFF; CDR3 DNA: TGTGCCATCAGTGAGCCTCTTAACACCGGGGAGCTGTTTTTT
D gene: .; V gene: TRBV25-1; J gene: TRBJ2-3; clone size: once; CDR3 protein: CASRMTSTDTQYF; CDR3 DNA: TGTGCCAGCAGAATGACCAGCACAGATACGCAGTATTTT
D gene: .; V gene: TRBV27; J gene: TRBJ2-3; clone size: .; CDR3 protein: CASRRPEHTDTQYF; CDR3 DNA: TGTGCCAGCAGACGACCGGAACACACAGATACGCAGTATTTT
D gene: TRBD2; V gene: TRBV19; J gene: TRBJ2-1; clone size: .; CDR3 protein: CASSEGGGRASNEQFF; CDR3 DNA: TGTGCCAGTAGTGAGGGGGGCGGGAGGGCCTCCAATGAGCAGTTCTTC
D gene: TRBD1; V gene: TRBV6-1; J gene: TRBJ1-6; clone size: .; CDR3 protein: CASIPSTGYNSPLHF; CDR3 DNA: TGTGCCAGCATCCCCTCGACAGGGTATAATTCACCCCTCCACTTT
D gene: .; V gene: TRBV2; J gene: TRBJ2-7; clone size: once; CDR3 protein: CASSGNGEQYF; CDR3 DNA: TGTGCCAGCAGTGGGAATGGCGAGCAGTACTTC
D gene: .; V gene: TRBV5-4; J gene: TRBJ2-1; clone size: .; CDR3 protein: CASSLGQTNEQFF; CDR3 DNA: TGTGCCAGCAGCTTGGGACAGACCAATGAGCAGTTCTTC